Here is one T cell receptor beta chain with its context. The study ran its PCR with 60 Vbeta and 13 Jbeta primers. Here immunoSEQ multiplex PCR was the method, and the copy in TCRdb shows in-frame clones only, minus some. There are 90,000 to 120,000 clones in the sample; about 74% occur only once, and about 15% lies in the top ten. This CDR3 contains 16 residues. CDR1 is SGHNT, CDR2 YYREEE, per germline (reference sequence). The V gene lost 3 bases and the J gene lost 4 bases, with 19 bases spanning the gap. The data stem from a study of cytomegalovirus exposure and HLA in healthy donors. The chain recombines TRBV5-4 with TRBJ1-1; D may be TRBD1 (6 bases). Sequences were obtained from PBMCs. The clonotype was recovered from a woman in her thirties or forties in good health and CMV-seropositive. This CDR3 reads CASSSSGTIWGTEAFF. The CDR3 bases are TGTGCCAGCAGCTCTTCCGGGACAATTTGGGGCACTGAAGCTTTCTTT. Variable domain in full (rest from reference TRBV5-4 and TRBJ1-1): ETGVTQSPTHLIKTRGQQVTLRCSSQSGHNTVSWYQQALGQGPQFIFQYYREEENGRGNFPPRFSGLQFPNYSSELNVNALELDDSALYLCASSSSGTIWGTEAFFGQGTRLTVV.